One sample yielded the 25 T cell receptor beta chains listed below, sequenced in a study of T cell repertoires in aging, cancer and after chemotherapy. TCR beta rearrangements were amplified from peripheral blood genomic DNA. A mixed TRB-A/B primer pool amplified rearranged TRB by multiplex touch-down PCR. TCRdb analysed the multiplex PCR reads with MiXCR anew, one entry per CDR3 protein. Of about 680 distinct CDR3 sequences in the sample, under 35% were seen once. Sequenced sample: blood. The receptors here all came from a human donor with a blood cancer.

This clonotype was counted only a few times. The chain couples TRBV6-5 to TRBJ2-3, with 9 bases that match TRBD2. V was pared by 4 bases and J by 2 bases, with 13 bases of the junction left unmatched. The CDR3 has 18 residues. In germline, CDR1 is MNHEY, CDR2 SVGAGI. Here the CDR3 DNA reads TGTGCCAGCAGTTCTCCCCTGGGTAGCGGGGGATACACAGATACGCAGTATTTT. Residues: CASSSPLGSGGYTDTQYF.

The chain employs TRBV10-3 and TRBJ1-2; tentative D call: TRBD1 (5 bases). Trimming pared 10 bases from V and 4 bases from J, leaving 19 bases between. The CDR3 totals 14 residues. The germline CDR1 and CDR2 sequences are ENHRY and SYGVKD. CDR3 residues: CANSGTEGGYGYTF. The CDR3 DNA is TGTGCCAACTCAGGGACGGAGGGAGGCTATGGCTACACCTTC.

This rearrangement joins TRBV5-1 to TRBJ1-6; D is unclear. The V end lost 4 bases, the J end lost 8 bases, and 13 bases lay between the germline ends. Per germline, CDR1 SGHRS and CDR2 YFSETQ. The CDR3 has 14 residues. The CDR3, as DNA: TGCGCCAGCAGCGTGCCCGCAGGAGATTCACCCCTCCACTTT. Its protein is CASSVPAGDSPLHF.

This clonotype is categorized as large. The chain links TRBV20-1 to TRBJ1-4, with 7 positions matching TRBD1. The CDR3 is 18 residues long. V was pared by 3 bases and J by 7 bases, with 20 bases of the junction left unmatched. Per germline, CDR1 DFQATT and CDR2 SNEGSKA (reference sequence). The CDR3 bases are TGCAGTGCTAGCGACTTCCGGGACAGAGGGACCCAAGGTGAAAAACTGTTTTTT. Translated, it gives CSASDFRDRGTQGEKLFF.

The rearrangement links TRBV5-5 to TRBJ1-1; weak D call: TRBD1 (6 bases). From germline, CDR1 is SGHKS and CDR2 YYEKEE (reference sequence). The V and J ends lost 2 bases and 11 bases respectively, with 13 bases between them. The CDR3 sequence is 12 residues long. The CDR3 loop reads CASSLGGGDAFF. The DNA for the CDR3 is TGTGCCAGCAGCTTAGGGGGAGGCGACGCTTTCTTT. The whole variable domain, filled in from reference TRBV5-5 and TRBJ1-1, reads DAGVTQSPTHLIKTRGQQVTLRCSPISGHKSVSWYQQVLGQGPQFIFQYYEKEERGRGNFPDRFSARQFPNYSSELNVNALLLGDSALYLCASSLGGGDAFFGQGTRLTVV.

As to this clonotype: A read error may be the cause here, since a much bigger clone is one base away. CDR3 coding DNA: TGTGCCAGCTTTCGAGAGGAACCCTATAATTCACCCCTCCACTTT. Protein product: CASFREEPYNSPLHF. V gene TRBV14 combines with J gene TRBJ1-6; D ambiguous. The CDR3 spans 15 residues. Germline loops: CDR1 SGHDN, CDR2 FVKESK. V gave up 8 bases and J gave up 2 bases, with 13 bases separating them.

This chain joins TRBV6-5 and TRBJ1-1; no definite D call. Germline CDR1 is MNHEY and CDR2 is SVGAGI. V lost 1 base, J lost 4 bases, and 10 bases lay in between. The CDR3 spans 14 residues. Here the CDR3 DNA reads TGTGCCAGCAGTTACTTGGCACGGACCACTGAAGCTTTCTTT. It codes for CASSYLARTTEAFF.

Turning to this clonotype: It is likely a read error, because the conserved phenylalanine at the end of the CDR3 is missing. This rearrangement joins TRBV6-5 to TRBJ2-1; 10 positions agree with TRBD1. V was pared by 6 bases and J by 7 bases, with 6 bases of the junction left unmatched. The CDR3 runs 14 residues. Germline V CDR1 and CDR2: MNHEY, SVGAGI. The CDR3 loop reads CASSPDRGSNEQFL. The CDR3 DNA reads as TGTGCCAGCAGCCCGGACAGGGGGAGTAATGAGCAGTTCTTA.

The DNA for the CDR3 is TGTGCCAGCAGTTACGGGCACAGCTCCTACGAGCAGTACTTC. This encodes CASSYGHSSYEQYF. This chain links TRBV6-5 with TRBJ2-7; D unclear. Trimming pared 2 bases from V and 0 bases from J, leaving 8 bases between. The germline V gene encodes CDR1 MNHEY and CDR2 SVGAGI. The CDR3 covers 14 residues.

The gene calls are TRBV6-5 and TRBJ2-1, with TRBD2 matching over 11 bases. V was clipped by 10 bases and J by 7 bases; unmatched bases: 6. The CDR3 sequence is 13 residues long. Germline V gives CDR1 MNHEY, CDR2 SVGAGI. The CDR3 loop reads CAIGASGRNEQFF. CDR3 nucleotides: TGTGCCATCGGGGCTAGCGGGAGGAATGAGCAGTTCTTC.

The chain combines TRBV12-3 or TRBV12-4 with TRBJ2-3; D gene ambiguous. Trimming shortened V by 5 bases and J by 1 base, and 7 bases separated the two germline ends. The CDR3 is made up of 13 amino acids. CDR3: CASSRTRTDTQYF. The CDR3 DNA is TGTGCCAGCAGTCGGACGCGCACAGATACGCAGTATTTT.

The genes are TRBV12-3 or TRBV12-4 and TRBJ2-5, with 12 bases matching TRBD2. The CDR3 is made up of 14 amino acids. V shed 6 bases and J 5 bases; nucleotides not matched to a gene: 4. The CDR3 here is CASRASGGGETQYF. The CDR3 region has the DNA TGTGCCAGCAGGGCTAGCGGGGGGGGGGAGACCCAGTACTTC.

This clonotype was observed a handful of times. The V call is TRBV19, the J call TRBJ2-7; D remains unclear. Between the trimmed V and J ends, which lost 3 bases and 2 bases, there was a span of 20 bases. The CDR3 is 17 amino acids. CDR1 and CDR2 from the germline V gene are LNHDA and SQIVND (reference sequence). DNA of the CDR3: TGTGCCAGTAGTATCTCTCACACAGCTACTATAACCTACGAGCAGTACTTC. This codes for CASSISHTATITYEQYF. Complete variable domain (other parts from reference TRBV19 and TRBJ2-7): DGGITQSPKYLFRKEGQNVTLSCEQNLNHDAMYWYRQDPGQGLRLIYYSQIVNDFQKGDIAEGYSVSREKKESFPLTVTSAQKNPTAFYLCASSISHTATITYEQYFGPGTRLTVT.

The CDR3 DNA follows: TGTGCCAGCAGTGATTGGGCGGCTAGCAGGGATACGCAGTATTTT. Residues: CASSDWAASRDTQYF. The genes are TRBV6-5 and TRBJ2-3; D perhaps matches TRBD2 (5 bases). The V end was cut by 5 bases, the J end by 6 bases, with 18 bases between. Germline V gives CDR1 MNHEY, CDR2 SVGAGI. The CDR3 consists of 15 residues.

This clonotype was picked up a small number of times. The CDR3 nucleotides read TGTGCCTGGGGATCGGGACAGTACGATCAGCCCCAGCATTTT. This translates into CAWGSGQYDQPQHF. V gene TRBV30 combines with J gene TRBJ1-5; 7 positions match TRBD1. Germline trimming cut 5 bases from V and 5 bases from J; bases unmatched to any gene: 9. CDR1 is GTSNPN, CDR2 SVGIG, per germline (reference sequence). CDR3 length: 14 residues. Together with reference TRBV30 and TRBJ1-5, the CDR3 gives the full variable domain: SQTIHQWPATLVQPVGSPLSLECTVEGTSNPNLYWYRQAAGRGLQLLFYSVGIGQISSEVPQNLSASRPQDRQFILSSKKLLLSDSGFYLCAWGSGQYDQPQHFGDGTRLSIL.

V is TRBV19 and J is TRBJ2-7; D is unclear. The V gene's germline CDR1 is LNHDA and CDR2 SQIVND (reference sequence). V gave up 2 bases and J gave up 6 bases, with 11 bases separating them. This CDR3 spans 13 amino acids. CDR3 loop: CASSIQVTGEQYF. CDR3 sequence (DNA): TGTGCCAGTAGTATACAGGTGACGGGCGAGCAGTACTTC.

The gene calls are TRBV5-5 and TRBJ1-1; no clear D. CDR1 and CDR2 (germline): SGHKS, YYEKEE (reference sequence). The CDR3 is 13 residues long. With 0 bases removed from V and 0 bases from J, the gap between germline ends came to 3 bases. In nucleotides, the CDR3 is TGTGCCAGCAGCTTGGAAGTGAACACTGAAGCTTTCTTT. Translation gives CASSLEVNTEAFF.

To note about this clonotype: This may stem from a read error, because a much larger clone lies one nucleotide away. V gene TRBV6-1 combines with J gene TRBJ2-1; the match to TRBD1 covers 9 bases. CDR1 is MNHNS and CDR2 is SASEGT in the germline V gene. The CDR3 has 13 amino acids. J was trimmed by 11 bases and V by 9 bases; bases with no gene match: 11. The chain's CDR3 is CASTGGALNKQFF. For the CDR3, the DNA is TGTGCCAGTACAGGGGGCGCGTTGAATAAGCAGTTCTTC.

J is TRBJ2-4 and V is TRBV28; tentatively, D is TRBD1 (8 bases). The CDR3 spans 15 residues. The V gene lost 5 bases and the J gene lost 0 bases, with 11 bases spanning the gap. Germline loops: CDR1 MDHEN, CDR2 SYDVKM. The CDR3 DNA follows: TGTGCCAGCAGTCACAGGGGGGGAGCCAAAAACATTCAGTACTTC. Its translation is CASSHRGGAKNIQYF.

The V gene is TRBV20-1, the J gene TRBJ2-7, with 7 nucleotides matching TRBD1. Germline V gene data show CDR1 as DFQATT and CDR2 as SNEGSKA (reference sequence). The CDR3 runs 13 residues. V gave up 6 bases and J gave up 3 bases; unmatched junction bases: 8. For the CDR3, the DNA is TGCAGTGCAACAAAGACAGGGATCTACGAGCAGTACTTC. This encodes CSATKTGIYEQYF.

This clonotype occurred a few times. The V call is TRBV6-5, the J call TRBJ2-1, with TRBD2 matching over 9 bases. The CDR3 extends over 16 amino acids. Germline V gene lookup returns CDR1 MNHEY and CDR2 SVGAGI. With V trimmed by 0 bases and J by 7 bases, 7 bases remained unmatched. The CDR3 sequence: CASSYSTAGGENEQFF. The CDR3 DNA reads as TGTGCCAGCAGTTACTCGACAGCGGGGGGAGAGAATGAGCAGTTCTTC.

This sequence joins TRBV30 and TRBJ1-2; TRBD1 agrees at 8 bases. J gave up 0 bases and V 2 bases, and 5 bases lay outside the gene matches. The CDR3 totals 15 residues. The V gene's germline CDR1 is GTSNPN and CDR2 SVGIG (reference sequence). This CDR3 is CAWSSRQGPNYGYTF. DNA for the CDR3: TGTGCCTGGAGTTCCCGACAGGGGCCTAACTATGGCTACACCTTC.

This clonotype was detected only a few times. The rearrangement joins TRBV19 to TRBJ1-4, with a tentative D call TRBD1 (5 bases). CDR1 and CDR2 (germline): LNHDA, SQIVND (reference sequence). The CDR3 is 14 residues long. The V gene lost 5 bases and the J gene lost 8 bases, with 15 bases spanning the gap. The CDR3: CASSPSRGREKLFF. Written as DNA, the CDR3 is TGTGCCAGTAGTCCTTCTCGGGGCCGCGAAAAACTGTTTTTT. The entire variable domain, with the rest obtained from reference TRBV19 and TRBJ1-4, is as follows: DGGITQSPKYLFRKEGQNVTLSCEQNLNHDAMYWYRQDPGQGLRLIYYSQIVNDFQKGDIAEGYSVSREKKESFPLTVTSAQKNPTAFYLCASSPSRGREKLFFGSGTQLSVL.

This clonotype occurred a few times. The chain uses TRBV30 and TRBJ2-1; the D gene is possibly TRBD2 (6 bases). CDR1 GTSNPN and CDR2 SVGIG come from the germline V gene (reference sequence). The CDR3 sequence is 17 residues long. Trimming shortened V by 8 bases and J by 0 bases, and 23 bases separated the two germline ends. CDR3 nucleotide sequence: TGTGCCAGCCGTCAAATGTATAGCGGCCTCTCCTACAATGAGCAGTTCTTC. As protein: CASRQMYSGLSYNEQFF.

This clonotype appeared a few times. The chain combines TRBV6-5 with TRBJ2-7; D is ambiguous. The CDR3 has 16 amino acids. The V gene lost 0 bases and the J gene lost 3 bases, with 15 bases spanning the gap. Germline loops: CDR1 MNHEY, CDR2 SVGAGI. The CDR3 nucleotides read TGTGCCAGCAGTTACTCTGGCGTTGGGGTAATCTACGAGCAGTACTTC. Translated, it gives CASSYSGVGVIYEQYF.